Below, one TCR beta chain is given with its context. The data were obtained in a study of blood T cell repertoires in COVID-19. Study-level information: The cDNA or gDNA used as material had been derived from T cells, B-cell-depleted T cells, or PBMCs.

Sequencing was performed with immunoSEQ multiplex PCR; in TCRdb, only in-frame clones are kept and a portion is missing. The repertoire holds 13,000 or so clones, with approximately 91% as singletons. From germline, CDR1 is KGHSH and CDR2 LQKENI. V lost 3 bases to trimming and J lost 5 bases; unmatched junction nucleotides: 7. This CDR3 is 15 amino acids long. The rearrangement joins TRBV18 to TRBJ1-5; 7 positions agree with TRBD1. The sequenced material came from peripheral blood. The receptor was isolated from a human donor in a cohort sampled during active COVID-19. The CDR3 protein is CASSPSGQSHQPQHF. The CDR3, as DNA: TGTGCCAGCTCACCGTCGGGACAGAGCCATCAGCCCCAGCATTTT.